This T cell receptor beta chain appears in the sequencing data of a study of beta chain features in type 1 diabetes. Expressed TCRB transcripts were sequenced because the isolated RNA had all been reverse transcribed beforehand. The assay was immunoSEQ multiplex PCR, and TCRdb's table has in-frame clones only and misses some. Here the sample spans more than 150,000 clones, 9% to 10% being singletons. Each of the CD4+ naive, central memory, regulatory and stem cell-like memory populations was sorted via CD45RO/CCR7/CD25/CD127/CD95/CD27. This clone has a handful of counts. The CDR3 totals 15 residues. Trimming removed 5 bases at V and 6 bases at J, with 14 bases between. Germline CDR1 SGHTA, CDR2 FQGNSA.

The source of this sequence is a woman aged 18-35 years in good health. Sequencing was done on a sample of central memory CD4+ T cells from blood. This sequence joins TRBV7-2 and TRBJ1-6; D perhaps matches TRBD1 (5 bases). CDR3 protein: CASSLEVGANSPLHF. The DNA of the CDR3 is TGTGCCAGCAGCCTTGAAGTAGGGGCTAATTCACCCCTCCACTTT.